This TCR beta chain was observed in a study of tumor and adjacent non-tumor tissue in lung cancer. Study context: Histology: 11 to 13 adenocarcinoma, 2 squamous cell carcinoma, 1 small cell lung cancer.

This sample's RNA came from whole unsorted tissue. As for this clonotype: The junction departs from germline at one end; a sequencing error may be responsible.

In germline, CDR1 is DFQATT, CDR2 SNEGSKA (reference sequence). This CDR3 is 17 amino acids long. The library came from three nested PCR rounds adapted from ARM-PCR protocols. TCRdb reprocessed the multiplex PCR reads via MiXCR and lists one record per CDR3 protein. This table has 130,000 or so distinct CDR3 sequences, approximately 71% appearing once. Sequenced material: lung tumor tissue. The sequence came from a young man with non-small cell lung cancer. V is TRBV20-1 and J is TRBJ2-5; 9 nucleotides align to TRBD2. DNA of the CDR3: TGCAGTGCTAGTGAGGTAGCGGGGGTGACAGATGGAGAGGCCCAGTACTTC. Protein: CSASEVAGVTDGEAQYF.